A selection of T cell receptor beta chains follows, all from one sample in a study of blood T cell repertoires in COVID-19. TCRdb's copy holds only in-frame clones and misses some; the assay was immunoSEQ multiplex PCR. The profile shows around 230,000 clones, roughly 84% of them singletons. The sample was peripheral blood. The receptor set was obtained from a middle-aged man who had recovered from COVID-19. CDR3s include the opening cysteine and the closing phenylalanine or tryptophan. A D gene is named only where the DNA matches it firmly. The size of a clone is reported for some rows only, either as once, few or many, or as a class for expanded clones.

j_call clone_size v_call d_call cdr3_nt cdr3_aa
TRBJ1-2 . TRBV10-3 . TGTGCCATTTCCGGGCCGGGAGAAGTGGGCTACACCTTC CAISGPGEVGYTF
TRBJ1-1 . TRBV7-2 . TGTGCCAGCAGCTTAGCTCTGGCTTCTGAAGCTTTCTTT CASSLALASEAFF
TRBJ2-1 . TRBV24-1 . TGTGCCACCAGTGATCATAGGGGAGGCTTAAACAATGAGCAGTTCTTC CATSDHRGGLNNEQFF
TRBJ2-7 once TRBV6-5 TRBD1 TGTGCCAGCAGTTACCTTCAGGGGGACTCCTACGAGCAGTACTTC CASSYLQGDSYEQYF
TRBJ1-2 . TRBV4-2 . TGTGCCAGCAGCCAAGGCCAAGAGATCTATGGCTACACCTTC CASSQGQEIYGYTF
TRBJ2-1 . TRBV6-2/TRBV6-3 TRBD1 TGTGCCAGCAGCAGACAGGGAAGCTCCTACAATGAGCAGTTCTTC CASSRQGSSYNEQFF
TRBJ1-2 . TRBV5-6 . TGTGCCAGCACCCGGCCGGCAGGGGCTAACTATGGCTACACCTTC CASTRPAGANYGYTF
TRBJ1-3 . TRBV7-2 . TGTGCCAGCAGCTGGGCCCTTGGTGGAAACACCATATATTTT CASSWALGGNTIYF
TRBJ1-1 . TRBV10-3 . TGTGCCATCAGTGATCAGGGAGGGACTGAAGCTTTCTTT CAISDQGGTEAFF
TRBJ1-6 . TRBV18 TRBD1 TGTGCCAGCTCACTTGACAGGGGCAATCTTAATTCACCCCTCCACTTT CASSLDRGNLNSPLHF
TRBJ2-3 . TRBV7-2 TRBD2 TGTGCCAGCGGACTAGCGGGGGGTCCCACAGATACGCAGTATTTT CASGLAGGPTDTQYF
TRBJ2-3 . TRBV7-2 . TGTGCCAGCAGCTTAGCGCGGTCGAAAGATACGCAGTATTTT CASSLARSKDTQYF
TRBJ2-1 . TRBV11-3 TRBD2 TGTGCCAGCAGCTTAGATCTACTAGCGGGGGATGGCAATGAGCAGTTCTTC CASSLDLLAGDGNEQFF
TRBJ1-4 . TRBV5-4 TRBD1 TGTGCCAGCAGCTTGGGACAGGGGGGTGAAAAACTGTTTTTT CASSLGQGGEKLFF
TRBJ2-3 . TRBV5-8 . TGTGCCAGCAGCACGACAGGCACAGATACGCAGTATTTT CASSTTGTDTQYF
TRBJ2-7 . TRBV2 TRBD1 TGTGCCAGCAGTTCGACCCGGGACAGGGGCTACTACGAGCAGTACTTC CASSSTRDRGYYEQYF
TRBJ2-7 . TRBV9 . TGTGCCAGCAGCGTAGCTGGGGTAAAAGGGGTCGAGCAGTACTTC CASSVAGVKGVEQYF
TRBJ2-1 once TRBV30 TRBD1 TGTGCCTGGAGTCCGTTGGGACAGGGACACCGCAATGAGCAGTTCTTC CAWSPLGQGHRNEQFF
TRBJ2-3 . TRBV9 . TGTGCCAGCAGCCCCCCCCCAGGTTTGCCAGATACGCAGTATTTT CASSPPPGLPDTQYF
TRBJ1-2 once TRBV7-2 TRBD1 TGTGCCAGCAGTCTCGGAGGAGGGGGCCCCTATGGCTACACCTTC CASSLGGGGPYGYTF